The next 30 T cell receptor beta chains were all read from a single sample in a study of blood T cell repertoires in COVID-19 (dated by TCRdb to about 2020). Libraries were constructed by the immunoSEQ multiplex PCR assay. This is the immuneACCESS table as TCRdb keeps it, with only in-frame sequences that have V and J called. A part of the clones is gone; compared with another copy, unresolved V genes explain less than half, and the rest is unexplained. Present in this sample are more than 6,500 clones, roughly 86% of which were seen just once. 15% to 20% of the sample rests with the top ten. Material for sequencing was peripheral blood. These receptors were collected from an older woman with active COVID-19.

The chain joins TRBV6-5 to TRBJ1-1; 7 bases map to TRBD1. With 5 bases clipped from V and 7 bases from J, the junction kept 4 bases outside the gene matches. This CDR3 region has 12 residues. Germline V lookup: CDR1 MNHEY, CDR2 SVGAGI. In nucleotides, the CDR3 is TGTGCCAGCAGTAAACAGGGGAATGAAGCTTTCTTT. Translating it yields CASSKQGNEAFF.

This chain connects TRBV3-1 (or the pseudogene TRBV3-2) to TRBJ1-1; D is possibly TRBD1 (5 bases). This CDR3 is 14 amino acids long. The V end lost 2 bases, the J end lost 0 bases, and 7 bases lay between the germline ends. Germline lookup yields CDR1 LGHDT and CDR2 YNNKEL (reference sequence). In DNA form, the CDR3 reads TGTGCCAGCAGCCAAACAGGTCTGAACACTGAAGCTTTCTTT. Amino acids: CASSQTGLNTEAFF.

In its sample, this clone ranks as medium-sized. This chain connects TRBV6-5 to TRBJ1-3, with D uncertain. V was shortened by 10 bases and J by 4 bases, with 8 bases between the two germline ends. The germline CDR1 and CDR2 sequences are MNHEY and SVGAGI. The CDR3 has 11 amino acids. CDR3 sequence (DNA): TGTGCCACGCGGAGGGGAAACACCATATATTTT. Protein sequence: CATRRGNTIYF.

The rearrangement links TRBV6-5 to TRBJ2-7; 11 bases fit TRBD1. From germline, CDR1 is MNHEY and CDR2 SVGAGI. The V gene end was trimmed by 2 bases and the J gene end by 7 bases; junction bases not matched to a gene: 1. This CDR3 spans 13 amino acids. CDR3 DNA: TGTGCCAGCAGTTACGGGACAGGGGGAGAGCAGTACTTC. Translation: CASSYGTGGEQYF.

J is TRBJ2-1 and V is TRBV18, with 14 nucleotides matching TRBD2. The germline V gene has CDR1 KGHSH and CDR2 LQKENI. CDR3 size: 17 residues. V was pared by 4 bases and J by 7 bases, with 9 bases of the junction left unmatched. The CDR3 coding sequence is TGTGCCAGCTCACTCCGACTAGCGGGGGGGACAGGTAATGAGCAGTTCTTC. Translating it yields CASSLRLAGGTGNEQFF.

The CDR3 loop is CASSLGGAGGETQYF. Written as DNA, the CDR3 is TGTGCCAGCAGCTTAGGCGGAGCGGGGGGAGAGACCCAGTACTTC. V and J are TRBV7-2 and TRBJ2-5; TRBD2 matches at 9 bases. The J segment lost 4 bases and the V segment lost 1 base, leaving 4 bases of the junction unmatched. The V gene's germline CDR1 is SGHTA and CDR2 FQGNSA. The CDR3 has 15 amino acids.

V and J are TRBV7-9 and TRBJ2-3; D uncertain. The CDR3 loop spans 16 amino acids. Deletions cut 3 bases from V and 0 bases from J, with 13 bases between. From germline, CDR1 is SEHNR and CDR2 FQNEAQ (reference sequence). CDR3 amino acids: CASSFPSSRSTDTQYF. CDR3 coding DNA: TGTGCCAGCAGCTTCCCTAGTTCTAGAAGCACAGATACGCAGTATTTT.

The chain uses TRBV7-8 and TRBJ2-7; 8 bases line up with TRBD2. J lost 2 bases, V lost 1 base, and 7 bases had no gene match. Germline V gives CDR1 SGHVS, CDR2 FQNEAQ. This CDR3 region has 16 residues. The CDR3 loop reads CASSLVRGGSTYEQYF. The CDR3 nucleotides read TGTGCCAGCAGCTTAGTTCGGGGGGGCTCCACCTACGAGCAGTACTTC.

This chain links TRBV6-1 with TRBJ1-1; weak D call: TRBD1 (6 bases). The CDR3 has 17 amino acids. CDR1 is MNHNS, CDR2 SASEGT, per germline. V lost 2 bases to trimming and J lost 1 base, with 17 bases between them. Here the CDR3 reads CASSELLSTQGNTEAFF. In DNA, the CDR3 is TGTGCCAGCAGTGAACTCCTCTCCACACAGGGGAACACTGAAGCTTTCTTT.

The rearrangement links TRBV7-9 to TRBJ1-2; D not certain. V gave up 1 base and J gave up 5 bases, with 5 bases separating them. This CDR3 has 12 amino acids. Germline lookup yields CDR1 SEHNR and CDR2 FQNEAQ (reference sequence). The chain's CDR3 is CASSLGGYGYTF. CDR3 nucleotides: TGTGCCAGCAGCTTAGGAGGATATGGCTACACCTTC.

CDR3 sequence: CASSFDSGEKLFF. DNA for the CDR3: TGTGCCAGCAGCTTCGATTCGGGTGAAAAACTGTTTTTT. The genes are TRBV5-6 and TRBJ1-4; no firm D call. The V and J ends lost 2 bases and 7 bases respectively, with 9 bases between them. CDR3 length: 13 amino acids. Germline lookup yields CDR1 SGHDT and CDR2 YYEEEE.

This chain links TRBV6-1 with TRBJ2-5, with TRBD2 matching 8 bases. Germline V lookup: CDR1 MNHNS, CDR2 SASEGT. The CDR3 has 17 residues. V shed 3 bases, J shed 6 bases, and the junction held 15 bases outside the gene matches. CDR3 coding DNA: TGTGCCAGCAGTGAGACTGACATTCGGGGGGGTATGCAGACCCAGTACTTC. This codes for CASSETDIRGGMQTQYF.

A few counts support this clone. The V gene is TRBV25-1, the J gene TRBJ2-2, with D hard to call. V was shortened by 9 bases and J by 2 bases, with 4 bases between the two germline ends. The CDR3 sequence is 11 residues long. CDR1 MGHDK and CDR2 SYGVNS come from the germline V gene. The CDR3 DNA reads TGTGCCAGTTCAAACACCGGGGAGCTGTTTTTT. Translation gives CASSNTGELFF.

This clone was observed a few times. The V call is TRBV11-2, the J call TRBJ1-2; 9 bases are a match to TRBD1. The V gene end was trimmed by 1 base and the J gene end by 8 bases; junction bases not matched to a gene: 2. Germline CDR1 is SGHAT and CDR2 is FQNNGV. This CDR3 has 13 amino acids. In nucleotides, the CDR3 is TGTGCCAGCAGCTTAGGGGGACAGGGCGGCTACACCTTC. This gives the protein CASSLGGQGGYTF.

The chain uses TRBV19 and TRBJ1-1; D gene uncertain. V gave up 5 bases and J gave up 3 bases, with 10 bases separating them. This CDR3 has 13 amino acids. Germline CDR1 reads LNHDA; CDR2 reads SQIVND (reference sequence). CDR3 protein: CASSQTRDTEAFF. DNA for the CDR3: TGTGCCAGTAGTCAGACGCGGGACACTGAAGCTTTCTTT.

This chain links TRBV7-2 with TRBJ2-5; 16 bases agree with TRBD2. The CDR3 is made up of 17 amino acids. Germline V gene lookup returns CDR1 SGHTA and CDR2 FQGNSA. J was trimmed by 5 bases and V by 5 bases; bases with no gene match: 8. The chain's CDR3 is CASSPPGLAGGYETQYF. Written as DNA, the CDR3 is TGTGCCAGCAGCCCGCCGGGACTAGCGGGGGGGTACGAGACCCAGTACTTC.

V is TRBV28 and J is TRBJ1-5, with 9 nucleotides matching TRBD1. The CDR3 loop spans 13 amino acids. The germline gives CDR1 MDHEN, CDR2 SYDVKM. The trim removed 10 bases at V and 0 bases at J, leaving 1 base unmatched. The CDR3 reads CAIQGASNQPQHF. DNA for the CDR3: TGTGCCATACAGGGGGCTAGCAATCAGCCCCAGCATTTT.

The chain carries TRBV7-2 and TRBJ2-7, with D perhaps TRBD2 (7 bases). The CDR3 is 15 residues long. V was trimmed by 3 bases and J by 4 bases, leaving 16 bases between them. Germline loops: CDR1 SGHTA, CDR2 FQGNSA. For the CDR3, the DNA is TGTGCCAGCAGCTTGGGGGGGGACACCCTTTACGAGCAGTACTTC. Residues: CASSLGGDTLYEQYF.

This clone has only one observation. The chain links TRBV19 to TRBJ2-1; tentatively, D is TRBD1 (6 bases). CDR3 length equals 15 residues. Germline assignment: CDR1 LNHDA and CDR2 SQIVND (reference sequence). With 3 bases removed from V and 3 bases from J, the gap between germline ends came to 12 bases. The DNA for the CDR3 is TGTGCCAGTAGTATCGGACAGTTCAGCTACAATGAGCAGTTCTTC. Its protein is CASSIGQFSYNEQFF.

CDR3 in amino acids: CASSEAGLAGREQYF. The CDR3 region has the DNA TGTGCCAGCAGCGAAGCGGGCCTAGCGGGGCGCGAGCAGTACTTC. The genes are TRBV3-1 (or the pseudogene TRBV3-2) and TRBJ2-7, with 9 bases aligning to TRBD2. The V gene's germline CDR1 is LGHDT and CDR2 YNNKEL (reference sequence). The CDR3 covers 15 residues. The J segment lost 6 bases and the V segment lost 5 bases, leaving 11 bases of the junction unmatched.

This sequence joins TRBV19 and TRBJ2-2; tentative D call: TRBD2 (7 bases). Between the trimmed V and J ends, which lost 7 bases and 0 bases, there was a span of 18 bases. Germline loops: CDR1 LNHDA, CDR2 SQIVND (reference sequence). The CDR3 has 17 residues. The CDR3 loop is CASTLPGGQANTGELFF. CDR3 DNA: TGTGCCAGTACCCTACCGGGGGGCCAAGCGAACACCGGGGAGCTGTTTTTT.

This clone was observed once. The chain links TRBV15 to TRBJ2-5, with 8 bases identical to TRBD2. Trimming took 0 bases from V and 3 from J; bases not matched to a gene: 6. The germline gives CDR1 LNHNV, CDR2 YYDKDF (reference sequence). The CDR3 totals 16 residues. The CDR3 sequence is CATSRDLRGVKETQYF. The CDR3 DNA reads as TGTGCCACCAGCAGAGATCTGCGGGGGGTTAAAGAGACCCAGTACTTC.

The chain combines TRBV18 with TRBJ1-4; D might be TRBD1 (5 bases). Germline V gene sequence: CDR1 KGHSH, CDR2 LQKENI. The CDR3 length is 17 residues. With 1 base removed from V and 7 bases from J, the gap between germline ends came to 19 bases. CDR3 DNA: TGTGCCAGCTCACCACGACTTGGAGACAGTAAACCTGAAAAACTGTTTTTT. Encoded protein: CASSPRLGDSKPEKLFF.

The CDR3 spells CASSLYGSTDTQYF. CDR3 bases: TGTGCCAGCAGCTTGTACGGGAGCACAGATACGCAGTATTTT. This sequence joins TRBV5-5 and TRBJ2-3; no clear D. V lost 1 base, J lost 0 bases, and 6 bases lay in between. The CDR3 is made up of 14 amino acids. Germline V CDR1 and CDR2: SGHKS, YYEKEE (reference sequence).

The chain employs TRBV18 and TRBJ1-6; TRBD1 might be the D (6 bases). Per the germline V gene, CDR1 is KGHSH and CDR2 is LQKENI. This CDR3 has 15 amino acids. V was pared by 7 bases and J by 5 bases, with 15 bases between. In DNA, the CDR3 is TGTGCCAGCTTAAGACAGGACGGTCATAATTCACCCCTCCACTTT. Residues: CASLRQDGHNSPLHF. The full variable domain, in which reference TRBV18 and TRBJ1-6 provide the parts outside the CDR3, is NAGVMQNPRHLVRRRGQEARLRCSPMKGHSHVYWYRQLPEEGLKFMVYLQKENIIDESGMPKERFSAEFPKEGPSILRIQQVVRGDSAAYFCASLRQDGHNSPLHFGNGTRLTVT.

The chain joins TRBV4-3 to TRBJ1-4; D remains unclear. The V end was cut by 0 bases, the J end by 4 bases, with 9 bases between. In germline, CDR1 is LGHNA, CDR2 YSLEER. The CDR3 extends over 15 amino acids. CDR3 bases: TGCGCCAGCAGCCAAGAAGGACGGGGTAATGAAAAACTGTTTTTT. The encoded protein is CASSQEGRGNEKLFF.

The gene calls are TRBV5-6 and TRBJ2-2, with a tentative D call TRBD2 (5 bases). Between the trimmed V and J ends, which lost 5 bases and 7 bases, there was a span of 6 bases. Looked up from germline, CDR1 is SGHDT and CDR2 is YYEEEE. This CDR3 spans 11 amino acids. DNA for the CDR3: TGTGCCAGCAGTGGAGGCGGGGAGCTGTTTTTT. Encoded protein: CASSGGGELFF.

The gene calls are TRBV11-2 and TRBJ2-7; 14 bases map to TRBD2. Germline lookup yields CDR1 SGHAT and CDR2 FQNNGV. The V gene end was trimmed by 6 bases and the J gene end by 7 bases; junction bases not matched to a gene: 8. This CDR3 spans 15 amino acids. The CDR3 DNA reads TGTGCCAGCAGGACCGGGACTAGCGGGGGTGGTGAGCAGTACTTC. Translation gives CASRTGTSGGGEQYF.

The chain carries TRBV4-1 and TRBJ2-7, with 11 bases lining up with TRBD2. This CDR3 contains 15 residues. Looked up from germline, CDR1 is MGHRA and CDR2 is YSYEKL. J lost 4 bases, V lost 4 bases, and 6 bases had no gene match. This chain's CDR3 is CASSLYGTSGYEQYF. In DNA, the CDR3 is TGCGCCAGCAGCCTCTACGGGACTAGCGGATACGAGCAGTACTTC.

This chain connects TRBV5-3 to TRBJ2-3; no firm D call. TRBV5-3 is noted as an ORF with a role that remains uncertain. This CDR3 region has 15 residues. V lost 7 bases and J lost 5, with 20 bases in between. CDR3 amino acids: CARGRKTQSEDTQYF. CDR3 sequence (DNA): TGTGCCAGAGGCAGAAAGACACAGTCGGAAGATACGCAGTATTTT.